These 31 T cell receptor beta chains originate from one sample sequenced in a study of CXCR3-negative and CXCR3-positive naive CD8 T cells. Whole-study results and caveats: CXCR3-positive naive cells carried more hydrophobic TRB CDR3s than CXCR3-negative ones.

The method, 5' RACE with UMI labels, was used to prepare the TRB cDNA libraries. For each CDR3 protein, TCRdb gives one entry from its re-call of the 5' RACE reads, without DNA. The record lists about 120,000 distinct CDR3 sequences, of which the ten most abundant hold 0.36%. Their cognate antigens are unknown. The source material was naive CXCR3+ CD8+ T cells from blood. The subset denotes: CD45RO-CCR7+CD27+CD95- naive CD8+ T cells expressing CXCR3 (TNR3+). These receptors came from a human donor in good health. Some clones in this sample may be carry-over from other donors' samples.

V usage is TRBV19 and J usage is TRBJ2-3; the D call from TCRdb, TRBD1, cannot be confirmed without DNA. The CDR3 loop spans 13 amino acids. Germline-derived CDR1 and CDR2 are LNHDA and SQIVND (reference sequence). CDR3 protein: CATGERGSDTQYF.

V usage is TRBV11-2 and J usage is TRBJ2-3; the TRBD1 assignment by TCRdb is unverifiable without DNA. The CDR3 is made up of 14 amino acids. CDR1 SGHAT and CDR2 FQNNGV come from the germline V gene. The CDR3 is CASSQPTATDTQYF.

The CDR3 sequence: CSVEDQLAGGPVYEQYF. The J gene is TRBJ2-7, the V gene TRBV29-1; as DNA is missing, the TRBD2 call by TCRdb cannot be tested. CDR1 is SQVTM, CDR2 ANQGSEA, per germline. CDR3 length: 17 amino acids.

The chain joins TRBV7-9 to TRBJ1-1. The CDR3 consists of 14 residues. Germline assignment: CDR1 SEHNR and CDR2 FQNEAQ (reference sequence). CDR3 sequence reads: CASSLGSPNTEAFF.

CDR3 in amino acids: CASSRDGGNQPQHF. This chain links TRBV28 with TRBJ1-5. This CDR3 has 14 amino acids. Germline values: CDR1 MDHEN, CDR2 SYDVKM.

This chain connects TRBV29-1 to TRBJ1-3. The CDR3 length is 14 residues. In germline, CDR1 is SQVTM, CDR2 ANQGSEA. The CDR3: CSVMTVLSGNTIYF.

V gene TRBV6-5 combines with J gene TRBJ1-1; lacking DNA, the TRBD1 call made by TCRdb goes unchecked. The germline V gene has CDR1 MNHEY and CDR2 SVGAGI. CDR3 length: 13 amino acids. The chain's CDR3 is CASGGGGNTEAFF.

CDR3 residues: CSVEPGQGYNEQFF. This chain connects TRBV29-1 to TRBJ2-1; TCRdb proposes TRBD1, but this gene call is untestable without DNA. This CDR3 is built from 14 residues. Germline V gene lookup returns CDR1 SQVTM and CDR2 ANQGSEA.

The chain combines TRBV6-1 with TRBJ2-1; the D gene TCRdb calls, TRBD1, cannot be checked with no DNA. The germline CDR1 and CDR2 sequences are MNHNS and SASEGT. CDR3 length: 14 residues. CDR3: CASSAGQGPDEQFF.

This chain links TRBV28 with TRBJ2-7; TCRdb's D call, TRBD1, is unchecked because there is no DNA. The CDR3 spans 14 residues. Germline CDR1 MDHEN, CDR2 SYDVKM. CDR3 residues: CASSFRGARNEQYF.

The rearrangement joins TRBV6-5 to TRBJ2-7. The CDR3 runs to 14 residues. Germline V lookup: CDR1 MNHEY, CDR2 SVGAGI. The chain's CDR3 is CASSSTTSPYEQYF.

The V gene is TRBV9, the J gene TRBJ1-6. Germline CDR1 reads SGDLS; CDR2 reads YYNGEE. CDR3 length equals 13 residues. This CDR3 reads CASRDGYNSPLHF.

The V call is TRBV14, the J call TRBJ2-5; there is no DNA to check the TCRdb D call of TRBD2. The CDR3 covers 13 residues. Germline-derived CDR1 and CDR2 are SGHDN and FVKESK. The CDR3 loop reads CASSRDSEATQYF.

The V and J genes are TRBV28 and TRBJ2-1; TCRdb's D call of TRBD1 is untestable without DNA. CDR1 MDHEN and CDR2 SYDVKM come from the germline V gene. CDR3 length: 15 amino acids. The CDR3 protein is CASSYGTVGVDEQFF. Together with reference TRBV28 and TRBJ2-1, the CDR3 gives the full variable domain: DVKVTQSSRYLVKRTGEKVFLECVQDMDHENMFWYRQDPGLGLRLIYFSYDVKMKEKGDIPEGYSVSREKKERFSLILESASTNQTSMYLCASSYGTVGVDEQFFGPGTRLTVL.

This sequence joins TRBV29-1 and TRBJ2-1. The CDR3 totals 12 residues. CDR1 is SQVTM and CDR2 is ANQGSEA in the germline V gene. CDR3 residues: CSVVGSYNEQFF.

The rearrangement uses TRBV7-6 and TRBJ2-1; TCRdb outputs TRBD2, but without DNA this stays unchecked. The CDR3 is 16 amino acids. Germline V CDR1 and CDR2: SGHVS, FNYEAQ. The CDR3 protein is CASSLEGQGFYNEQFF.

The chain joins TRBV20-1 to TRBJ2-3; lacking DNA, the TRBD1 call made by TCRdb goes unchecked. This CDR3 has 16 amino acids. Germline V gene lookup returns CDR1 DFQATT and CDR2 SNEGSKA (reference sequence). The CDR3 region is CSARDRRGAFTDTQYF.

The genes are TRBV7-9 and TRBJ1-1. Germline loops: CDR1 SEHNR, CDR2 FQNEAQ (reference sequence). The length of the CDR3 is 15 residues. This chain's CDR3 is CASSFIEGLNTEAFF.

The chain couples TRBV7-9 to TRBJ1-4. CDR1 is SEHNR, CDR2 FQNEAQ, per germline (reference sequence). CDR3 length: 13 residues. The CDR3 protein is CASSSGLGEKLFF.

CDR3 amino acids: CASSSVAGELFF. V and J are TRBV5-5 and TRBJ2-2. This CDR3 is built from 12 residues. Germline values: CDR1 SGHKS, CDR2 YYEKEE (reference sequence).

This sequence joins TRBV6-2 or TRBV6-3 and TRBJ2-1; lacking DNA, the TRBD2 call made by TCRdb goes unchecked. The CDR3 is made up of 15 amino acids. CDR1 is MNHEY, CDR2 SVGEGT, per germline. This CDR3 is CASSFRDGFFNEQFF.

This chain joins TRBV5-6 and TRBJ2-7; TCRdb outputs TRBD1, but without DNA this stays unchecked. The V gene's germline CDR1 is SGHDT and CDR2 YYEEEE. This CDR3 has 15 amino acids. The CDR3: CASSLDRDRGYEQYF.

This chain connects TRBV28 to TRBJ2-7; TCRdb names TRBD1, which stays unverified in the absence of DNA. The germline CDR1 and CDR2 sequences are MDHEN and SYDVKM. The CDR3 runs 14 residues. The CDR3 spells CASRGMTDHYEQYF.

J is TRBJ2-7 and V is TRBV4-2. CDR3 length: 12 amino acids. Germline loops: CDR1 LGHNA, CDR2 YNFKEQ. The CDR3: CASSQVSYEQYF.

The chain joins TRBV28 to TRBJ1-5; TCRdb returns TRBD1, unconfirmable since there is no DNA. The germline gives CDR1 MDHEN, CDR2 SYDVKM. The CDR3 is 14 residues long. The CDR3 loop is CASSLIGGLEPQHF. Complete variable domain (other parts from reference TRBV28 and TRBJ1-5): DVKVTQSSRYLVKRTGEKVFLECVQDMDHENMFWYRQDPGLGLRLIYFSYDVKMKEKGDIPEGYSVSREKKERFSLILESASTNQTSMYLCASSLIGGLEPQHFGDGTRLSIL.

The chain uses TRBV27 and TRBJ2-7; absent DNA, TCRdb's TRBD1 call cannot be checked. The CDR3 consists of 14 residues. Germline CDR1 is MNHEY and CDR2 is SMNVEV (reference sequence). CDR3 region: CASSYGTGYNEQYF.

This chain's CDR3 is CASSTRVAGANVLTF. The chain couples TRBV12-3 or TRBV12-4 to TRBJ2-6; with no DNA, the TCRdb D assignment of TRBD1 cannot be verified. The CDR3 sequence is 15 residues long.

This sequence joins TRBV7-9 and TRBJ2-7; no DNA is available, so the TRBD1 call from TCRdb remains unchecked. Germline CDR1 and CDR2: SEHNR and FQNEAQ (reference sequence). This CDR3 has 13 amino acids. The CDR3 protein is CASSSPGVHEQYF.

CDR3 in amino acids: CASAGYSASYEQYF. The chain recombines TRBV27 with TRBJ2-7; TCRdb proposes TRBD2, but this gene call is untestable without DNA. The CDR3 is 14 residues long. Germline assignment: CDR1 MNHEY and CDR2 SMNVEV (reference sequence).

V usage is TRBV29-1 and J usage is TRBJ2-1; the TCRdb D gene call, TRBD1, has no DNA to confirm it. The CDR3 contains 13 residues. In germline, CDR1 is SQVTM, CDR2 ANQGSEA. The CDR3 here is CSGRDGSYNEQFF.

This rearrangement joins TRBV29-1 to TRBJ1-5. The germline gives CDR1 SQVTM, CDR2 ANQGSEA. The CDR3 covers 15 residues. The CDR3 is CIVAVGSGPNQPQHF.